The clone carrying this T cell receptor (beta chain) was detected a few times. This specimen belongs to a study of blood T cell repertoires in COVID-19. Background on the study: Acute and convalescent COVID-19 specimens originated in the United States, Italy and Spain. T cells, B-cell-depleted T cells, or PBMCs supplied cDNA or gDNA.

The germline CDR1 and CDR2 sequences are MNHEY and SVGAGI. The CDR3 length is 13 residues. Trimming took off 7 bases at V and 6 bases at J, with 15 bases between the two ends. Only in-frame clones appear in the TCRdb table, and some are missing; sequencing was by immunoSEQ multiplex PCR. In the table there are tens of thousands of clones, around nine tenths of which are singletons. The TCR sequence derives from a human donor with active COVID-19. The donor label of this sample is uncertain. The chain joins TRBV6-5 to TRBJ1-1, with unresolved D. The sample was peripheral blood. This chain's CDR3 is CASNLGIGAEAFF. CDR3 bases: TGTGCCAGCAACCTAGGAATAGGCGCTGAAGCTTTCTTT.